This T cell receptor beta chain was recorded in a study of blood T cell repertoires in COVID-19. This CDR3 spans 12 amino acids. Germline assignment: CDR1 MNHNS and CDR2 SASEGT. Trimming shortened V by 3 bases and J by 1 base, and 3 bases separated the two germline ends. Only in-frame clones appear in the TCRdb table, and some are missing; sequencing was by immunoSEQ multiplex PCR. The data hold about 53,000 clones, with 90% observed a single time. Specimen: peripheral blood. This receptor was identified in a human donor in a cohort sampled during active COVID-19. J is TRBJ1-1 and V is TRBV6-1; D is undetermined. CDR3 sequence reads: CASSEANTEAFF. The CDR3 nucleotides read TGTGCCAGCAGTGAGGCGAACACTGAAGCTTTCTTT.